These 32 T cell receptor beta chains were sequenced from one sample in a study of blood T cell repertoires in COVID-19. Generated by immunoSEQ multiplex PCR, the TCRdb table keeps only in-frame clones and is missing some. Here the sample spans more than 95,000 clones, about four fifths being singletons. What was sequenced was peripheral blood. Every receptor here comes from a man aged 55 to 70 with acute or convalescent COVID-19.

As for this clone: The junction does not match germline at one end; this may be a read error. Written as DNA, the CDR3 is TGTGCTAGCAGCTTGGGGGCGCGTGAAAAACTGTTTTTT. Protein sequence: CASSLGAREKLFF. The genes are TRBV7-7 and TRBJ1-4, with D maybe TRBD1 (6 bases). There are 13 residues in the CDR3. Germline V gene sequence: CDR1 SSHAT, CDR2 FNYEAQ (reference sequence). The whole variable domain, remainder taken from reference TRBV7-7 and TRBJ1-4, is GAGVSQSPRYKVTKRGQDVTLRCDPISSHATLYWYQQALGQGPEFLTYFNYEAQPDKSGLPSDRFSAERPEGSISTLTIQRTEQRDSAMYRCASSLGAREKLFFGSGTQLSVL.

The chain recombines TRBV7-9 with TRBJ2-3; 9 bases align to TRBD2. J was trimmed by 4 bases and V by 0 bases; bases with no gene match: 5. The germline gives CDR1 SEHNR, CDR2 FQNEAQ (reference sequence). The CDR3 is 16 residues long. The CDR3 spells CASSLARGGLADTQYF. CDR3 DNA sequence: TGTGCCAGCAGCTTAGCGCGGGGGGGCCTGGCAGATACGCAGTATTTT. Variable domain in full (rest from reference TRBV7-9 and TRBJ2-3): DTGVSQNPRHKITKRGQNVTFRCDPISEHNRLYWYRQTLGQGPEFLTYFQNEAQLEKSRLLSDRFSAERPKGSFSTLEIQRTEQGDSAMYLCASSLARGGLADTQYFGPGTRLTVL.

The rearrangement uses TRBV30 and TRBJ2-1, with 7 bases identical to TRBD1. The J segment lost 4 bases and the V segment lost 3 bases, leaving 9 bases of the junction unmatched. The CDR3 has 15 residues. Germline values: CDR1 GTSNPN, CDR2 SVGIG (reference sequence). The CDR3 region is CAWSPNTGVYNEQFF. CDR3 bases: TGTGCCTGGAGCCCTAATACAGGGGTATACAATGAGCAGTTCTTC.

J is TRBJ2-7 and V is TRBV3-1 (or the pseudogene TRBV3-2), with 9 nucleotides matching TRBD1. V shed 4 bases, J shed 1 base, and the junction held 8 bases outside the gene matches. Germline CDR1 and CDR2: LGHDT and YNNKEL (reference sequence). The CDR3 has 16 residues. For the CDR3, the DNA is TGTGCCAGCAGCCCGGGGACAGGGTCGCCTTCCTACGAGCAGTACTTC. This gives the protein CASSPGTGSPSYEQYF.

The chain recombines TRBV6-2 or TRBV6-3 with TRBJ1-6; D gene ambiguous. Per the germline V gene, CDR1 is MNHEY and CDR2 is SVGEGT. The CDR3 loop spans 14 amino acids. Trimming removed 1 base from V and 9 bases from J, with 10 bases in between. CDR3: CASSYFEGASPLHF. The DNA of the CDR3 is TGTGCCAGCAGTTACTTTGAGGGCGCTTCACCCCTCCACTTT.

V usage is TRBV6-5 and J usage is TRBJ2-6; perhaps TRBD1 as D (6 bases). Trimming stripped 6 bases from V and 0 bases from J, with 9 bases between. The CDR3 totals 15 residues. CDR1 and CDR2 from the germline V gene are MNHEY and SVGAGI. The DNA for the CDR3 is TGTGCCAGCAGGACAGGAGGCTCTGGGGCCAACGTCCTGACTTTC. This translates into CASRTGGSGANVLTF.

This chain joins TRBV27 and TRBJ1-2; 7 bases align to TRBD1. CDR3 length: 13 residues. Germline CDR1 MNHEY, CDR2 SMNVEV (reference sequence). V shed 10 bases, J shed 2 bases, and the junction held 7 bases outside the gene matches. The CDR3, as DNA: TGTGCCACCCGGACAGGATCGAACTATGGCTACACCTTC. Protein: CATRTGSNYGYTF.

There are a few counts of this clone. The V call is TRBV10-3, the J call TRBJ2-7; the match to TRBD2 covers 11 bases. The V segment lost 3 bases and the J segment 3 bases; nucleotides outside the gene matches: 7. This CDR3 region has 16 residues. In germline, CDR1 is ENHRY, CDR2 SYGVKD. The CDR3 protein is CAISDTLAGARYEQYF. CDR3 DNA sequence: TGTGCCATCAGTGACACACTAGCGGGAGCCCGCTACGAGCAGTACTTC.

The chain is built from TRBV4-1 and TRBJ2-5; D is possibly TRBD1 (8 bases). Germline V CDR1 and CDR2: MGHRA, YSYEKL. V was trimmed by 4 bases and J by 5 bases, leaving 20 bases between them. The CDR3 consists of 16 residues. The CDR3 region has the DNA TGCGCCAGCAGCCCTGACAGGGGAGGGATGGTTGAGACCCAGTACTTC. Amino acid sequence: CASSPDRGGMVETQYF.

The chain uses TRBV11-2 and TRBJ2-5, with 8 bases aligning to TRBD1. The CDR3 is 15 amino acids. J gave up 5 bases and V 1 base, and 6 bases lay outside the gene matches. The germline V gene has CDR1 SGHAT and CDR2 FQNNGV. CDR3 amino acids: CASSLAVQGGETQYF. DNA for the CDR3: TGTGCCAGCAGCTTAGCGGTACAGGGGGGCGAGACCCAGTACTTC.

The chain joins TRBV5-4 to TRBJ2-1, with 7 bases fitting TRBD1. Germline V gene sequence: CDR1 SGHNT, CDR2 YYREEE (reference sequence). The V and J ends lost 4 bases and 2 bases, in that order; junction bases with no gene match: 9. This CDR3 region has 16 residues. The CDR3 DNA follows: TGTGCCAGCAGCCCCCAGCAGGGGGTAACCTACAATGAGCAGTTCTTC. Amino acid sequence: CASSPQQGVTYNEQFF.

This clone showed up just once. CDR3 loop: CASSFFKQGTGELFF. The CDR3 nucleotides are TGTGCCAGCAGTTTTTTCAAACAGGGGACCGGGGAGCTGTTTTTT. The chain recombines TRBV6-2 or TRBV6-3 with TRBJ2-2; TRBD1 agrees at 7 bases. Germline trimming cut 4 bases from V and 5 bases from J; bases unmatched to any gene: 7. The CDR3 covers 15 residues. CDR1 and CDR2 from the germline V gene are MNHEY and SVGEGT.

The chain couples TRBV7-2 to TRBJ1-5; 9 bases fit TRBD1. With V trimmed by 1 base and J by 8 bases, 9 bases remained unmatched. The CDR3 length is 16 residues. Germline CDR1 reads SGHTA; CDR2 reads FQGNSA. As DNA, the CDR3 is TGTGCCAGCAGCTTAGTAGGACAGGGGAGTATAGAGCCCCAGCATTTT. Translation: CASSLVGQGSIEPQHF.

The chain links TRBV19 to TRBJ1-3; the D gene is possibly TRBD1 (6 bases). This CDR3 comprises 15 residues. Trimming took off 3 bases at V and 3 bases at J, with 12 bases between the two ends. Germline loops: CDR1 LNHDA, CDR2 SQIVND (reference sequence). The CDR3 spells CASSISGTYGNTIYF. The CDR3 coding sequence is TGTGCCAGTAGTATTTCCGGGACATATGGAAACACCATATATTTT.

In its sample, this clone was seen a few times. The CDR3 DNA is TGTGCCAGCAGCTTGCGGGATCGGGGCTATGGCTACACCTTC. Amino acids: CASSLRDRGYGYTF. V is TRBV5-4 and J is TRBJ1-2, with D unclear. This CDR3 is 14 amino acids long. The germline V gene has CDR1 SGHNT and CDR2 YYREEE (reference sequence). Trimming pared 1 base from V and 4 bases from J, leaving 11 bases between. The whole variable domain, remainder taken from reference TRBV5-4 and TRBJ1-2, is ETGVTQSPTHLIKTRGQQVTLRCSSQSGHNTVSWYQQALGQGPQFIFQYYREEENGRGNFPPRFSGLQFPNYSSELNVNALELDDSALYLCASSLRDRGYGYTFGSGTRLTVV.

This clone was detected a few times. This chain uses TRBV19 with TRBJ1-2; 10 bases are shared with TRBD1. This CDR3 is 15 amino acids long. In germline, CDR1 is LNHDA, CDR2 SQIVND (reference sequence). V lost 5 bases and J lost 8; bases outside the gene matches: 11. The CDR3 sequence: CASSAQDRGKGGYTF. CDR3 bases: TGTGCCAGTAGTGCCCAGGACAGGGGGAAAGGAGGCTACACCTTC.

This clone was recorded a few times. V usage is TRBV19 and J usage is TRBJ1-6, with unresolved D. V lost 6 bases, J lost 5 bases, and 14 bases lay in between. CDR3 length equals 15 residues. Looked up from germline, CDR1 is LNHDA and CDR2 is SQIVND (reference sequence). As DNA, the CDR3 is TGTGCCAGTAGGGCAAGGCCCCGGGATAATTCACCCCTCCACTTT. Translating it yields CASRARPRDNSPLHF.

This rearrangement joins TRBV3-1 (or the pseudogene TRBV3-2) to TRBJ2-5; D unresolved. V was trimmed by 1 base and J by 3 bases, leaving 6 bases between them. Per germline, CDR1 LGHDT and CDR2 YNNKEL (reference sequence). The CDR3 totals 13 residues. Here the CDR3 reads CASSQGGEETQYF. The CDR3 bases are TGTGCCAGCAGCCAAGGCGGAGAAGAGACCCAGTACTTC.

This sequence joins TRBV28 and TRBJ2-1, with a tentative D call TRBD2 (6 bases). Germline CDR1 is MDHEN and CDR2 is SYDVKM. There are 16 residues in the CDR3. V shed 8 bases and J shed 3 bases, with 20 bases lying between them. The CDR3 DNA reads TGTGCCAGCGCCAACCACGACAGACTAGACTACAATGAGCAGTTCTTC. Its translation is CASANHDRLDYNEQFF.

The rearrangement links TRBV30 to TRBJ1-1; 10 bases fit TRBD1. The CDR3 consists of 15 residues. Germline V lookup: CDR1 GTSNPN, CDR2 SVGIG (reference sequence). Germline trimming cut 4 bases from V and 7 bases from J; bases unmatched to any gene: 12. CDR3 sequence reads: CAWTLGRQGAGEAFF. CDR3 bases: TGTGCCTGGACCTTGGGGAGACAGGGGGCGGGTGAAGCTTTCTTT. Using reference TRBV30 and TRBJ1-1 for the parts outside the CDR3, the full variable domain is SQTIHQWPATLVQPVGSPLSLECTVEGTSNPNLYWYRQAAGRGLQLLFYSVGIGQISSEVPQNLSASRPQDRQFILSSKKLLLSDSGFYLCAWTLGRQGAGEAFFGQGTRLTVV.

This sequence joins TRBV30 and TRBJ1-4, with unresolved D. Germline V gene lookup returns CDR1 GTSNPN and CDR2 SVGIG (reference sequence). CDR3 length: 13 residues. Trimming took off 0 bases at V and 8 bases at J, with 10 bases between the two ends. CDR3 amino acids: CAWSVGGGEKLFF. The CDR3, as DNA: TGTGCCTGGAGTGTGGGAGGTGGCGAAAAACTGTTTTTT. The whole variable domain, remainder taken from reference TRBV30 and TRBJ1-4, is SQTIHQWPATLVQPVGSPLSLECTVEGTSNPNLYWYRQAAGRGLQLLFYSVGIGQISSEVPQNLSASRPQDRQFILSSKKLLLSDSGFYLCAWSVGGGEKLFFGSGTQLSVL.

The V call is TRBV18, the J call TRBJ1-2; D not resolved. Germline CDR1 is KGHSH and CDR2 is LQKENI. This CDR3 has 12 amino acids. Trimming left V 3 bases short and J 3 bases short, with 5 bases between. CDR3 loop: CASSPQYYGYTF. In DNA, the CDR3 is TGTGCCAGCTCACCTCAGTACTATGGCTACACCTTC. Full variable domain (rest looked up from reference TRBV18 and TRBJ1-2): NAGVMQNPRHLVRRRGQEARLRCSPMKGHSHVYWYRQLPEEGLKFMVYLQKENIIDESGMPKERFSAEFPKEGPSILRIQQVVRGDSAAYFCASSPQYYGYTFGSGTRLTVV.

This chain links TRBV9 with TRBJ2-5; TRBD2 agrees at 11 bases. V lost 0 bases and J lost 1; bases outside the gene matches: 8. Per the germline V gene, CDR1 is SGDLS and CDR2 is YYNGEE. The CDR3 sequence is 18 residues long. The CDR3 sequence: CASSVGRLAGGLQETQYF. The DNA of the CDR3 is TGTGCCAGCAGCGTAGGACGCCTAGCGGGAGGACTCCAAGAGACCCAGTACTTC.

This clone was recorded only once. V usage is TRBV5-1 and J usage is TRBJ2-1, with 14 positions matching TRBD2. The CDR3 runs 17 residues. Looked up from germline, CDR1 is SGHRS and CDR2 is YFSETQ. Trimming removed 0 bases from V and 7 bases from J; junction bases left unmatched: 6. The DNA for the CDR3 is TGCGCCAGCAGCTTGGGCCCGACTAGCGGGAGGGGGAATGAGCAGTTCTTC. Translated: CASSLGPTSGRGNEQFF. The whole variable domain, filled in from reference TRBV5-1 and TRBJ2-1, reads KAGVTQTPRYLIKTRGQQVTLSCSPISGHRSVSWYQQTPGQGLQFLFEYFSETQRNKGNFPGRFSGRQFSNSRSEMNVSTLELGDSALYLCASSLGPTSGRGNEQFFGPGTRLTVL.

The chain recombines TRBV7-3 with TRBJ1-1; the D gene is possibly TRBD1 (5 bases). Looked up from germline, CDR1 is SGHTA and CDR2 is FQGTGA. With 4 bases removed from V and 4 bases from J, the gap between germline ends came to 10 bases. The CDR3 spans 13 residues. CDR3 nucleotide sequence: TGTGCCAGCAGCTCAGGGACTACCACTGAAGCTTTCTTT. Its protein product is CASSSGTTTEAFF.

The CDR3 loop is CASSSSGPHNEQFF. In DNA, the CDR3 is TGTGCCAGCAGTTCTAGCGGGCCCCACAATGAGCAGTTCTTC. The genes are TRBV6-6 and TRBJ2-1, with TRBD2 matching over 8 bases. Germline CDR1 MNHNY, CDR2 SVGAGI (reference sequence). With 4 bases clipped from V and 5 bases from J, the junction kept 4 bases outside the gene matches. This CDR3 is 14 amino acids long.

This chain uses TRBV3-1 (or the pseudogene TRBV3-2) with TRBJ1-1; D may be TRBD1 (5 bases). V was pared by 1 base and J by 1 base, with 7 bases between. Looked up from germline, CDR1 is LGHDT and CDR2 is YNNKEL (reference sequence). The CDR3 has 14 amino acids. CDR3 sequence reads: CASSQGDWNTEAFF. The CDR3 DNA sequence: TGTGCCAGCAGCCAAGGGGACTGGAACACTGAAGCTTTCTTT.

The chain has TRBV18 and TRBJ2-2, with unresolved D. Germline CDR1 reads KGHSH; CDR2 reads LQKENI. Trimming cost V 3 bases and J 1 base, with 3 bases left between them. This CDR3 comprises 13 residues. The CDR3 loop is CASSPMNTGELFF. The CDR3 DNA follows: TGTGCCAGCTCACCTATGAACACCGGGGAGCTGTTTTTT. Drawing the rest from reference TRBV18 and TRBJ2-2, the complete variable domain is NAGVMQNPRHLVRRRGQEARLRCSPMKGHSHVYWYRQLPEEGLKFMVYLQKENIIDESGMPKERFSAEFPKEGPSILRIQQVVRGDSAAYFCASSPMNTGELFFGEGSRLTVL.

The gene calls are TRBV11-2 and TRBJ2-1; 11 bases line up with TRBD2. The CDR3 runs to 15 residues. V lost 6 bases and J lost 5; bases outside the gene matches: 6. Looked up from germline, CDR1 is SGHAT and CDR2 is FQNNGV. CDR3 nucleotide sequence: TGTGCCAGCAGTCTCGAGGGACTAGCGGACAATGAGCAGTTCTTC. Protein product: CASSLEGLADNEQFF. Filled out from reference TRBV11-2 and TRBJ2-1, the complete variable domain reads EAGVAQSPRYKIIEKRQSVAFWCNPISGHATLYWYQQILGQGPKLLIQFQNNGVVDDSQLPKDRFSAERLKGVDSTLKIQPAKLEDSAVYLCASSLEGLADNEQFFGPGTRLTVL.

The V gene is TRBV7-9, the J gene TRBJ1-4; tentatively, D is TRBD1 (5 bases). Germline values: CDR1 SEHNR, CDR2 FQNEAQ (reference sequence). CDR3 length: 14 amino acids. The germline V and J ends were trimmed by 5 bases and 6 bases, with 13 bases remaining between them. This CDR3 is CASSLRGSYEKLFF. The CDR3 DNA sequence: TGTGCCAGCAGCCTAAGGGGTTCGTATGAAAAACTGTTTTTT.

The CDR3 DNA reads TGCGCCAGCAGCCCGGCGCGGCACCCGAGTAATGAAAAACTGTTTTTT. It encodes CASSPARHPSNEKLFF. The chain links TRBV10-1 to TRBJ1-4; no clear D gene. The CDR3 is 16 residues long. The germline V gene encodes CDR1 WNHNN and CDR2 SYGVQD (reference sequence). The V end lost 6 bases, the J end lost 4 bases, and 18 bases lay between the germline ends.

The chain links TRBV7-6 to TRBJ2-7, with 12 bases identical to TRBD2. The CDR3 totals 18 residues. J was trimmed by 0 bases and V by 1 base; bases with no gene match: 7. CDR1 is SGHVS and CDR2 is FNYEAQ in the germline V gene. The CDR3 sequence: CASSLGTSGVTSSYEQYF. The DNA of the CDR3 is TGTGCCAGCAGCTTAGGGACTAGCGGGGTCACGAGCTCCTACGAGCAGTACTTC. Filled out from reference TRBV7-6 and TRBJ2-7, the complete variable domain reads GAGVSQSPRYKVTKRGQDVALRCDPISGHVSLYWYRQALGQGPEFLTYFNYEAQQDKSGLPNDRFSAERPEGSISTLTIQRTEQRDSAMYRCASSLGTSGVTSSYEQYFGPGTRLTVT.